Here is one T cell receptor beta chain with its context. Its antigen is still unknown. Only in-frame clones appear in the TCRdb table, and some are missing; sequencing was by immunoSEQ multiplex PCR. The sample table sets out about 30,000 clones. These data originate in a study of T cells in women clearing cervical HPV infection. Overall study: Women with histologically confirmed HPV16-related CIN3 or worse, 2 with invasive cancer, served as cases. Control women cleared a single incident HPV16 infection within 12 months. Points from the study as a whole: Unknown T-cell numbers per sample may underlie the richness differences.

This TCR was sampled from a woman between 18 and 69 years old with a cervical HPV16 infection that either progressed to CIN3+ or cleared (not recorded which). Sequences were obtained from blood buffy coat.

The CDR3 reads CASSRLGTASDTQYF. CDR3 DNA (partial): TGTGCCAGCAGCCGACTCGGGACAGCTTCAGATACG. V gene TRBV7-9 combines with J gene TRBJ2-3; 7 bases agree with TRBD1. The sequence runs out 3 residues before the end of the CDR3; the remainder is reconstructed from the germline J gene. The CDR3 totals 15 residues. Germline V gene data show CDR1 as SEHNR and CDR2 as FQNEAQ (reference sequence). Trimming cost V 5 bases and J 4 bases; bases outside gene matches: 9.